The 22 T cell receptor beta chains given below trace back to one sample, sequenced in a study of blood T cell repertoires in COVID-19 (dated by TCRdb to about 2020). The library was obtained by the immunoSEQ multiplex PCR assay. Drawn from immuneACCESS, this table holds only the in-frame rearrangements with V and J called that TCRdb kept. Clones are partly lost; checked studies trace under half to an unresolved V gene and leave the rest unexplained. A total of around 65,000 clones appear in this sample, 82% of them only once. Together, the top ten hold over 10% of the sample. Sequenced: peripheral blood. The receptor source for this set is a human donor in a cohort sampled during active COVID-19.

This clone is a singleton in its sample. The rearrangement links TRBV15 to TRBJ1-5; 7 positions agree with TRBD1. The CDR3 has 13 amino acids. V lost 9 bases to trimming and J lost 6 bases; unmatched junction nucleotides: 8. Germline V gene data show CDR1 as LNHNV and CDR2 as YYDKDF (reference sequence). The CDR3 region is CATDSDRRQPQHF. CDR3 DNA sequence: TGTGCCACGGATTCGGACAGGCGTCAGCCCCAGCATTTT.

This clone was counted only a few times. V gene TRBV7-2 combines with J gene TRBJ2-3; 9 bases are shared with TRBD2. The germline CDR1 and CDR2 sequences are SGHTA and FQGNSA. There are 16 residues in the CDR3. With 0 bases clipped from V and 6 bases from J, the junction kept 7 bases outside the gene matches. The CDR3 is CASSLADSGGQDTQYF. CDR3 nucleotides: TGTGCCAGCAGCTTAGCTGATAGCGGGGGCCAGGATACGCAGTATTTT.

V and J are TRBV11-1 and TRBJ1-1; D is uncertain. V lost 1 base, J lost 1 base, and 10 bases lay in between. This CDR3 region has 15 residues. Germline CDR1 reads SGHAT; CDR2 reads FQDESV (reference sequence). The CDR3 here is CASSLDPGKNTEAFF. The DNA for the CDR3 is TGTGCCAGCAGCTTAGATCCGGGGAAGAACACTGAAGCTTTCTTT.

The chain combines TRBV3-1 (or the pseudogene TRBV3-2) with TRBJ2-5; 7 nucleotides agree with TRBD2. The trim removed 4 bases at V and 8 bases at J, leaving 13 bases unmatched. Germline lookup yields CDR1 LGHDT and CDR2 YNNKEL (reference sequence). The CDR3 totals 15 residues. The CDR3 sequence is CASSLNAGDRGTQYF. In DNA, the CDR3 is TGTGCCAGCAGCCTCAACGCGGGGGACCGAGGAACCCAGTACTTC.

The CDR3 reads CASSKGAEQFF. CDR3 coding DNA: TGTGCCAGCAGTAAGGGGGCTGAGCAGTTCTTC. V is TRBV2 and J is TRBJ2-1; 7 nucleotides line up with TRBD1. The CDR3 totals 11 residues. With 5 bases clipped from V and 9 bases from J, the junction kept 1 base outside the gene matches. Germline values: CDR1 SNHLY, CDR2 FYNNEI.

The count of this clone is one. The V gene is TRBV15, the J gene TRBJ1-2; 8 bases fit TRBD1. Germline V lookup: CDR1 LNHNV, CDR2 YYDKDF (reference sequence). The V segment lost 6 bases and the J segment 0 bases; nucleotides outside the gene matches: 6. This CDR3 spans 15 amino acids. CDR3 sequence: CATRPGGLANYGYTF. The CDR3 DNA sequence: TGTGCCACCAGACCAGGGGGCTTAGCTAACTATGGCTACACCTTC.

The chain is built from TRBV5-1 and TRBJ1-5, with 9 positions matching TRBD1. V was pared by 0 bases and J by 6 bases, with 7 bases of the junction left unmatched. Germline V gives CDR1 SGHRS, CDR2 YFSETQ. This CDR3 has 16 amino acids. The DNA of the CDR3 is TGCGCCAGCAGCTTGGGAATGACAGGGGGATCTCAGCCCCAGCATTTT. Translating it yields CASSLGMTGGSQPQHF.

The gene calls are TRBV6-5 and TRBJ1-2, with 11 bases that match TRBD1. Losses at the gene ends were 2 bases for V and 4 bases for J; bases not matched to a gene: 6. Germline CDR1 and CDR2: MNHEY and SVGAGI. The CDR3 runs 16 residues. The DNA of the CDR3 is TGTGCCAGCAGTTACCAGAGGACAGGGGGCGGCTATGGCTACACCTTC. Translating it yields CASSYQRTGGGYGYTF.

This clone was observed a few times. The rearrangement uses TRBV7-9 and TRBJ1-3; D uncertain. Trimming removed 5 bases from V and 3 bases from J, with 5 bases in between. There are 12 residues in the CDR3. Germline lookup yields CDR1 SEHNR and CDR2 FQNEAQ (reference sequence). The CDR3 DNA is TGTGCCAGCAGCCCTAGTGGAAACACCATATATTTT. It is translated as CASSPSGNTIYF.

The rearrangement uses TRBV29-1 and TRBJ2-7, with a possible D match to TRBD1 (6 bases). The germline gives CDR1 SQVTM, CDR2 ANQGSEA. V lost 2 bases and J 4 bases, leaving 6 bases between the germline ends. The CDR3 consists of 11 residues. The CDR3 bases are TGCAGCGTTGAACAGGGGTACGAGCAGTACTTC. The encoded protein is CSVEQGYEQYF.

The V gene is TRBV5-7, the J gene TRBJ2-5; 8 nucleotides line up with TRBD1. TRBV5-7 is an ORF, with its function uncertain. Losses at the gene ends were 10 bases for V and 3 bases for J; bases not matched to a gene: 8. The CDR3 extends over 13 amino acids. The CDR3 nucleotides read TGTGCCGGACCGCGGACAGGGAAAGAGACCCAGTACTTC. Its protein product is CAGPRTGKETQYF.

The genes are TRBV10-1 and TRBJ2-3, with D possibly TRBD2 on 7 matching bases. Per germline, CDR1 WNHNN and CDR2 SYGVQD (reference sequence). The CDR3 has 15 amino acids. V was trimmed by 5 bases and J by 6 bases, leaving 18 bases between them. This CDR3 is CASSRGGPSGDTQYF. The CDR3 coding sequence is TGCGCCAGCAGTCGAGGGGGTCCTAGCGGTGATACGCAGTATTTT.

Comments on this clone: This specimen includes other DNA sequences encoding the same CDR3. This CDR3 reads CASSLVQGMNTEAFF. The CDR3, as DNA: TGCGCCAGCAGCTTGGTACAGGGTATGAACACTGAAGCTTTCTTT. The chain uses TRBV5-1 and TRBJ1-1, with a tentative D call TRBD1 (6 bases). V gave up 0 bases and J gave up 0 bases, with 9 bases separating them. The CDR3 is made up of 15 amino acids. Germline CDR1 and CDR2: SGHRS and YFSETQ.

The chain links TRBV6-5 to TRBJ1-6; a weak D match, TRBD1 (5 bases). Trimming took 7 bases from V and 8 from J, leaving 12 bases between them. The germline CDR1 and CDR2 sequences are MNHEY and SVGAGI. The CDR3 contains 13 residues. CDR3 residues: CASKQVLDSPLHF. In DNA form, the CDR3 reads TGTGCCAGCAAACAGGTTCTTGATTCACCCCTCCACTTT.

This chain connects TRBV19 to TRBJ2-5, with D unresolved. Germline V CDR1 and CDR2: LNHDA, SQIVND (reference sequence). The CDR3 is 16 residues long. V was trimmed by 5 bases and J by 2 bases, leaving 18 bases between them. The CDR3: CASSPRLISHQETQYF. For the CDR3, the DNA is TGTGCCAGTAGTCCTAGACTTATCAGCCATCAAGAGACCCAGTACTTC.

This clone was counted between two and nine times. The chain combines TRBV2 with TRBJ1-4; perhaps TRBD1 as D (6 bases). Between the trimmed V and J ends, which lost 10 bases and 4 bases, there was a span of 10 bases. CDR1 SNHLY and CDR2 FYNNEI come from the germline V gene. The CDR3 has 12 residues. The CDR3 spells CATRTDNEKLFF. In nucleotides, the CDR3 is TGTGCCACCCGGACAGATAATGAAAAACTGTTTTTT.

This rearrangement joins TRBV18 to TRBJ1-6; TRBD1 might be the D (5 bases). Germline CDR1 reads KGHSH; CDR2 reads LQKENI. There are 16 residues in the CDR3. V was shortened by 3 bases and J by 9 bases, with 18 bases between the two germline ends. CDR3 DNA sequence: TGTGCCAGCTCACCTTCGGACATAGGGGATGGTTCACCCCTCCACTTT. Its translation is CASSPSDIGDGSPLHF.

This clone was recorded once. The chain employs TRBV30 and TRBJ1-2; D remains unclear. CDR1 is GTSNPN, CDR2 SVGIG, per germline (reference sequence). The CDR3 consists of 11 residues. Trimming took off 3 bases at V and 7 bases at J, with 9 bases between the two ends. The CDR3, as DNA: TGTGCCTGGAGAAATCGGGGTGGCTACACCTTC. This gives the protein CAWRNRGGYTF.

The rearrangement links TRBV6-5 to TRBJ1-6; D remains unclear. Germline assignment: CDR1 MNHEY and CDR2 SVGAGI. Trimming took off 5 bases at V and 7 bases at J, with 12 bases between the two ends. CDR3 length: 14 amino acids. The CDR3 DNA reads TGTGCCAGCAGTCAACGTCAGGCCAATTCACCCCTCCACTTT. Translated, it gives CASSQRQANSPLHF.

In this sample, this clone turned up once. The chain links TRBV4-1 to TRBJ1-4; D is uncertain. Between the trimmed V and J ends, which lost 2 bases and 8 bases, there was a span of 9 bases. The CDR3 covers 13 residues. CDR1 MGHRA and CDR2 YSYEKL come from the germline V gene. CDR3 residues: CASSQPTKEKLFF. Written as DNA, the CDR3 is TGCGCCAGCAGCCAACCTACCAAGGAAAAACTGTTTTTT.

This chain joins TRBV4-2 and TRBJ2-7; TRBD2 matches at 8 bases. Germline V CDR1 and CDR2: LGHNA, YNFKEQ. The V gene end was trimmed by 1 base and the J gene end by 0 bases; junction bases not matched to a gene: 2. The CDR3 totals 15 residues. CDR3 nucleotide sequence: TGTGCCAGCAGCCAAGGGGGACTAGACTCCTACGAGCAGTACTTC. Residues: CASSQGGLDSYEQYF.

This chain joins TRBV27 and TRBJ1-2; no definite D call. The germline gives CDR1 MNHEY, CDR2 SMNVEV (reference sequence). This CDR3 region has 15 residues. Trimming removed 3 bases from V and 4 bases from J, with 15 bases in between. CDR3 loop: CASSLDEGAVYGYTF. The CDR3 DNA is TGTGCCAGCAGTTTGGACGAGGGCGCGGTCTATGGCTACACCTTC.